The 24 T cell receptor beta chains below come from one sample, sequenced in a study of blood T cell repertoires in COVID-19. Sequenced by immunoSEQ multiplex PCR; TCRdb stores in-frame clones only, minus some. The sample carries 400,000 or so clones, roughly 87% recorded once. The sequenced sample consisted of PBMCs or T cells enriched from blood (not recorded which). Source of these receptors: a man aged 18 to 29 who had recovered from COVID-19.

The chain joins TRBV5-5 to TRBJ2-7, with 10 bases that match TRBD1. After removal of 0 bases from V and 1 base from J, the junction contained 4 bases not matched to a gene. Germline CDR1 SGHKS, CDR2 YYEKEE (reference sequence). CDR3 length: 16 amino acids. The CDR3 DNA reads TGTGCCAGCAGCTTGGGAGGGACAGGGGTATCCTACGAGCAGTACTTC. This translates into CASSLGGTGVSYEQYF.

The CDR3 sequence is CASSSQGGVTYEQYF. The CDR3 bases are TGTGCCAGTAGTTCCCAGGGAGGGGTCACCTACGAGCAGTACTTC. V usage is TRBV19 and J usage is TRBJ2-7; 7 nucleotides agree with TRBD2. V was clipped by 5 bases and J by 2 bases; unmatched bases: 9. CDR3 length: 15 amino acids. Germline-derived CDR1 and CDR2 are LNHDA and SQIVND (reference sequence). Complete variable domain (other parts from reference TRBV19 and TRBJ2-7): DGGITQSPKYLFRKEGQNVTLSCEQNLNHDAMYWYRQDPGQGLRLIYYSQIVNDFQKGDIAEGYSVSREKKESFPLTVTSAQKNPTAFYLCASSSQGGVTYEQYFGPGTRLTVT.

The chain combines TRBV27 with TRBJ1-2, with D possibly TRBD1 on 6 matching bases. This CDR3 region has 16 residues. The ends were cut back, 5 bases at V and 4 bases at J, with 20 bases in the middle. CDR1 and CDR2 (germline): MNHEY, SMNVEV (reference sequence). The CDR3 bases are TGTGCCAGCAGTCCTCTGGGCGGACAGATCGGCTATGGCTACACCTTC. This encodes CASSPLGGQIGYGYTF.

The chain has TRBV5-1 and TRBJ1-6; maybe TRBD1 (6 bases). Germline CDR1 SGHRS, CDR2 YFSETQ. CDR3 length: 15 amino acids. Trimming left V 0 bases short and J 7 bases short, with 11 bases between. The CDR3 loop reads CASSLEQGSNSPLHF. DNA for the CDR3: TGCGCCAGCAGCTTGGAACAGGGCAGCAATTCACCCCTCCACTTT.

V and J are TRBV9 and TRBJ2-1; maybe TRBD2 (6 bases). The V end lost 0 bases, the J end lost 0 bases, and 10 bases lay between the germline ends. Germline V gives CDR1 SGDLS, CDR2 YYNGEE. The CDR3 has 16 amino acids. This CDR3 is CASSVDLRGSYNEQFF. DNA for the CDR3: TGTGCCAGCAGCGTAGATTTGCGGGGCTCCTACAATGAGCAGTTCTTC.

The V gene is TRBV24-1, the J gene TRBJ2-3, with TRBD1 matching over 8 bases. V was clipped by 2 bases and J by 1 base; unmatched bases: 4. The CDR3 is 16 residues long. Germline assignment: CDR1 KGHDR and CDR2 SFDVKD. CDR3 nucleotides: TGTGCCACCAGTGATTCGGACAGGGTGGGCACAGATACGCAGTATTTT. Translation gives CATSDSDRVGTDTQYF.

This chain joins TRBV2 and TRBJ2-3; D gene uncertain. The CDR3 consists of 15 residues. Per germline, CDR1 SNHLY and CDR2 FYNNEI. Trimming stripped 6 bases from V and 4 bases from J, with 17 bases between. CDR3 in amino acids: CASRGLWAAPDTQYF. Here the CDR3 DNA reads TGTGCCAGCAGAGGCCTTTGGGCTGCCCCAGATACGCAGTATTTT.

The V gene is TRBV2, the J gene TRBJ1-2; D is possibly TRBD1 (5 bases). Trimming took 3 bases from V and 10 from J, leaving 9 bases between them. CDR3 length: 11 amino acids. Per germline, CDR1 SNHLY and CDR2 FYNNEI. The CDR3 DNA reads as TGTGCCAGCAGTGAGGGGCTATCCTACACCTTC. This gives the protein CASSEGLSYTF.

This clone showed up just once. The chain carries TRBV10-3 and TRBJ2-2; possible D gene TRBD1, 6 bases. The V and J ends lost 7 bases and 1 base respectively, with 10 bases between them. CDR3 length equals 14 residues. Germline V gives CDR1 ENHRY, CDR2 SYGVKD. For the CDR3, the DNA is TGTGCCATCAAGGGACACGTGAACACCGGGGAGCTGTTTTTT. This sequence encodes CAIKGHVNTGELFF.

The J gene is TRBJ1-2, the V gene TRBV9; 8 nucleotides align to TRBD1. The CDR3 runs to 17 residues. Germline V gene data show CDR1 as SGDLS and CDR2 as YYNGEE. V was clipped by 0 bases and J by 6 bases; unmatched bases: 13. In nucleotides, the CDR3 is TGTGCCAGCAGCGTAGGACAGGGGAAATCGTATAAGAATGGCTACACCTTC. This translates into CASSVGQGKSYKNGYTF. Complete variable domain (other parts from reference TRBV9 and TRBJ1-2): DSGVTQTPKHLITATGQRVTLRCSPRSGDLSVYWYQQSLDQGLQFLIQYYNGEERAKGNILERFSAQQFPDLHSELNLSSLELGDSALYFCASSVGQGKSYKNGYTFGSGTRLTVV.

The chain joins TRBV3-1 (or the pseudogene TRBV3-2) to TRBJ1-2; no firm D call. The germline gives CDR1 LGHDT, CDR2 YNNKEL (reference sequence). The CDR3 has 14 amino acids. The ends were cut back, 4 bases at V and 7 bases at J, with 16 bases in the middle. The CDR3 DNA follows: TGTGCCAGCAGCCCTACGCTTCTAATACTTGGCTACACCTTC. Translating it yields CASSPTLLILGYTF.

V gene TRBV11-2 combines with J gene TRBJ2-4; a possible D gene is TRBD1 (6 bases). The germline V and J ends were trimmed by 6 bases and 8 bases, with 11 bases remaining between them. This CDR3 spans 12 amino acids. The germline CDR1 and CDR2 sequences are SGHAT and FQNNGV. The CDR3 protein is CASSLQGYIQYF. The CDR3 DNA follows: TGTGCCAGCAGTTTACAGGGTTACATTCAGTACTTC.

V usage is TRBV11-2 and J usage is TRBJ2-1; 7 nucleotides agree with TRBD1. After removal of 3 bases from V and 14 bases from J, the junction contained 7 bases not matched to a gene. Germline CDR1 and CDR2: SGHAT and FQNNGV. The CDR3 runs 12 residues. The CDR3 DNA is TGTGCCAGCAGCTTCAGAACAGGGGTTAAGTTCTTC. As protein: CASSFRTGVKFF.

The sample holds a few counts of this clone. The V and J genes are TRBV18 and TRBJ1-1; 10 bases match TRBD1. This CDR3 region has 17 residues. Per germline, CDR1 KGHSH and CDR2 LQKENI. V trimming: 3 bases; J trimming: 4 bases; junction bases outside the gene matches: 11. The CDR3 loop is CASSPREPGQGSTEAFF. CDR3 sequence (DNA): TGTGCCAGCTCACCTAGAGAACCGGGACAGGGGAGCACTGAAGCTTTCTTT.

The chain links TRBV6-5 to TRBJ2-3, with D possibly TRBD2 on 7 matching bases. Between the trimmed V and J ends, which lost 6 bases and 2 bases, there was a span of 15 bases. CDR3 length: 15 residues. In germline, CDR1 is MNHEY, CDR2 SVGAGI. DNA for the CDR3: TGTGCCAGCAGGAGAACGGGGGGCCCCACAGATACGCAGTATTTT. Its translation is CASRRTGGPTDTQYF.

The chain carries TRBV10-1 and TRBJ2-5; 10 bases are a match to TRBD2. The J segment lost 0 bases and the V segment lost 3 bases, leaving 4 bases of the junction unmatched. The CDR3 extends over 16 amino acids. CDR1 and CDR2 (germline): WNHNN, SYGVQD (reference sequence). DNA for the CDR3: TGCGCCAGCAGTGACTCCGGGACTAGCGACCAAGAGACCCAGTACTTC. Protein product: CASSDSGTSDQETQYF.

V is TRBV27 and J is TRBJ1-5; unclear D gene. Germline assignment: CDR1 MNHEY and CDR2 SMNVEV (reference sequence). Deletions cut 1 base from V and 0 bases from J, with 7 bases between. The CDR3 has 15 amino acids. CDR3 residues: CASSLYPGSNQPQHF. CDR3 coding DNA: TGTGCCAGCAGTTTATATCCGGGTAGCAATCAGCCCCAGCATTTT.

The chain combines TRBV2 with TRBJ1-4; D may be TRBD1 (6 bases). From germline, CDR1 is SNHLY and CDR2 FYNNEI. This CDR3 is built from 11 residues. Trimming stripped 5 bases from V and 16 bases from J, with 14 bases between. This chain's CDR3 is CASSTGFEEFF. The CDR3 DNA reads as TGTGCCAGCAGTACAGGGTTTGAAGAGTTTTTT.

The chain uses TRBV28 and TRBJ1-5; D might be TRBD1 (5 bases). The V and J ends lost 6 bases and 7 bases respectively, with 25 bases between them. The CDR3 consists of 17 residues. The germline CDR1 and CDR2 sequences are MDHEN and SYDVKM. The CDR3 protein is CASSPRLRGGAGQPQHF. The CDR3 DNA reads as TGTGCCAGCAGCCCAAGACTTCGAGGTGGGGCAGGGCAGCCCCAGCATTTT.

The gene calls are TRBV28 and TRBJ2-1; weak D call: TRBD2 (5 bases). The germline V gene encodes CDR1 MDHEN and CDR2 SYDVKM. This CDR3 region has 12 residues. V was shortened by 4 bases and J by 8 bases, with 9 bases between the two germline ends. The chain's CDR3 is CASSSAGHEQFF. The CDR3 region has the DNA TGTGCCAGCAGTTCGGCGGGCCATGAGCAGTTCTTC.

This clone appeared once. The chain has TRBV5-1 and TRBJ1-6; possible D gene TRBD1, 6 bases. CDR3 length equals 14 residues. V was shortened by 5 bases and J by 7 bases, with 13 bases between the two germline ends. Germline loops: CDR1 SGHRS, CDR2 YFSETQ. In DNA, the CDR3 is TGCGCCAGCAGTCCCGGGACACTAAATTCACCCCTCCACTTT. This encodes CASSPGTLNSPLHF.

CDR3 sequence reads: CASRPGLGRTDTQYF. The CDR3 DNA is TGTGCCAGCAGGCCGGGACTAGGGCGCACAGATACGCAGTATTTT. The chain joins TRBV6-5 to TRBJ2-3; 8 bases are a match to TRBD2. J lost 1 base, V lost 6 bases, and 6 bases had no gene match. CDR1 is MNHEY and CDR2 is SVGAGI in the germline V gene. The CDR3 runs 15 residues.

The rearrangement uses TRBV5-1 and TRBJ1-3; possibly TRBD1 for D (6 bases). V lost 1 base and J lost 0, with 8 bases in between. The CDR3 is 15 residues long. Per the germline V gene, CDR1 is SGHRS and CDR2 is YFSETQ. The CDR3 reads CASSLWTASGNTIYF. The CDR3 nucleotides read TGCGCCAGCAGCTTGTGGACAGCCTCTGGAAACACCATATATTTT. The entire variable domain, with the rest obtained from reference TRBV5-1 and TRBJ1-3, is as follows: KAGVTQTPRYLIKTRGQQVTLSCSPISGHRSVSWYQQTPGQGLQFLFEYFSETQRNKGNFPGRFSGRQFSNSRSEMNVSTLELGDSALYLCASSLWTASGNTIYFGEGSWLTVV.

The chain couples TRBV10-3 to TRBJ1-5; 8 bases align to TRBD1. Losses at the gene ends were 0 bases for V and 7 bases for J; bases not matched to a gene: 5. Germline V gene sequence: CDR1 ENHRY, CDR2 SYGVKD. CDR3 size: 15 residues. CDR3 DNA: TGTGCCATCAGTGAGTCCCAGGGGGCAGGACAGCCCCAGCATTTT. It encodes CAISESQGAGQPQHF.